The 6 T cell receptor beta chains in this list originate from one sample, sequenced in a study of response to subunit inactivated influenza vaccine. TCRdb analysed the RT-PCR reads with MiXCR anew, one entry per CDR3 protein. The sample shows about 180,000 distinct CDR3 sequences, around 8.8% of them seen only once. The sample was non-naive T cells sorted from PBMCs, taken on the day of vaccination. The origin of the receptors is a man between 45 and 60 years old who received an inactivated influenza vaccine.

This clonotype appeared a few times. The chain couples TRBV3-1 to TRBJ2-7, with D maybe TRBD2 (5 bases). V gave up 3 bases and J gave up 0 bases, with 15 bases separating them. The CDR3 is 16 residues long. The germline CDR1 and CDR2 sequences are LGHDT and YNNKEL (reference sequence). CDR3 sequence (DNA): TGTGCCAGCAGCCAGGGCTCTCTCCGGGGCTCCTACGAGCAGTACTTC. Protein sequence: CASSQGSLRGSYEQYF.

This clonotype has more than one count but fewer than ten. The chain carries TRBV28 and TRBJ2-1; 12 bases line up with TRBD2. The CDR3 loop spans 16 amino acids. Losses at the gene ends were 6 bases for V and 7 bases for J; bases not matched to a gene: 10. Germline CDR1 reads MDHEN; CDR2 reads SYDVKM. The CDR3 DNA follows: TGTGCCAGCAGCGAAAACGGGCTAGCGGGGGGGAATGAGCAGTTCTTC. Its protein is CASSENGLAGGNEQFF.

This clonotype came up a few times. This chain connects TRBV6-1 to TRBJ2-7, with 15 bases lining up with TRBD2. Germline V gene data show CDR1 as MNHNS and CDR2 as SASEGT. The J segment lost 7 bases and the V segment lost 6 bases, leaving 7 bases of the junction unmatched. The CDR3 length is 15 residues. This chain's CDR3 is CASSPGTSGGREQYF. The CDR3 DNA follows: TGTGCCAGCAGCCCGGGGACTAGCGGGGGGAGGGAGCAGTACTTC.

This clonotype has just a few counts. The chain carries TRBV27 and TRBJ2-7, with TRBD2 matching 8 bases. With 5 bases clipped from V and 3 bases from J, the junction kept 6 bases outside the gene matches. The CDR3 has 14 amino acids. CDR1 MNHEY and CDR2 SMNVEV come from the germline V gene (reference sequence). CDR3 sequence (DNA): TGTGCCAGCAGTCATCCGGGACTAGGCTACGAGCAGTACTTC. Protein: CASSHPGLGYEQYF.

The V and J genes are TRBV12-3 or TRBV12-4 and TRBJ2-7; 8 nucleotides line up with TRBD2. This CDR3 has 15 amino acids. V lost 3 bases to trimming and J lost 2 bases; unmatched junction nucleotides: 6. In nucleotides, the CDR3 is TGTGCCAGCAGTTTGGTTGGACTAGCAACCTACGAGCAGTACTTC. This encodes CASSLVGLATYEQYF.

This clonotype was detected once. The chain combines TRBV11-2 with TRBJ2-1; 8 nucleotides line up with TRBD2. Per germline, CDR1 SGHAT and CDR2 FQNNGV. This CDR3 region has 16 residues. The ends lost 5 bases at V and 4 bases at J; junction bases unmatched: 10. The CDR3 here is CASSPYLSGGYNEQFF. DNA for the CDR3: TGTGCCAGCAGCCCCTACCTGAGCGGGGGATACAATGAGCAGTTCTTC.